This is a list of T cell receptor beta chains from one sample in a study of control samples from healthy donors and cancer patients. Measured with immunoSEQ multiplex PCR; TCRdb has only the in-frame clones, and not every one. The repertoire has fewer than 500,000 clones, about 93% of them found once; the top ten carry more than 6%. The sequenced sample consisted of PBMCs. Receptors were obtained from a man aged 40-49 years with head and neck cancer. CDR3s include the opening cysteine and the closing phenylalanine or tryptophan.

TRBJ2-7	TRBV7-2	14	CASSLVAVGDEQYF
TRBJ2-5	TRBV6-5	15	CASSPSGTPPETQYF
TRBJ2-7	TRBV19	15	CASSIGLAGAYEQYF
TRBJ1-6	TRBV7-2	16	CASSLVGGSGHSPLHF
TRBJ1-6	TRBV7-2	15	CASSFPTGGDSPLHF
TRBJ2-5	TRBV7-2	14	CASSQGGNQEAQYF
TRBJ1-5	TRBV30	15	CAWSDGGQGNQPQHF
TRBJ2-5	TRBV7-2	13	CASSLARQETQYF
TRBJ2-7	TRBV11-2	13	CASSLDRYYEQYF
TRBJ2-1	TRBV7-9	13	CASSPPSQNEQFF
TRBJ2-7	TRBV5-4	14	CASRFDRESWEQYF
TRBJ1-5	TRBV6-5	14	CASRSPGPNQPQHF
TRBJ1-6	TRBV2	14	CASSLGQKDSPLHF
TRBJ1-2	TRBV6-5	15	CASSYIDGGAYGYTF
TRBJ2-2	TRBV3-1/TRBV3-2	15	CASSPLAQGAGELFF
TRBJ2-1	TRBV11-2	15	CASSLAGLPKEGQFF
TRBJ2-5	TRBV9	15	CASSRASLGGETQYF
TRBJ2-4	TRBV20-1	18	CSAIESVGGDIAKNIQYF
TRBJ2-3	TRBV5-1	14	CASSEGQETDTQYF
TRBJ1-5	TRBV4-1	17	CASSQKPGQQTNQPQHF
TRBJ1-1	TRBV5-1	14	CASSATGLGTEAFF
TRBJ2-2	TRBV5-3	16	CARSLEDRVGTGELFF
TRBJ2-1	TRBV13	14	CASSSAPLTTEQFF
TRBJ1-2	TRBV9	15	CASSVAAGLNYGYTF
TRBJ1-1	TRBV5-1	15	CASSSQGTPNTEAFF
TRBJ1-1	TRBV2	14	CASSAQGRETEAFF
TRBJ2-3	TRBV20-1	16	CSASSPQAGITDTQYF
TRBJ1-2	TRBV5-1	16	CASSRGPGQEDYGYTF
TRBJ2-1	TRBV3-1/TRBV3-2	15	CASSQGGQQHNEQFF
TRBJ2-1	TRBV3-1/TRBV3-2	15	CASSPFGTTYNEQFF
TRBJ1-2	TRBV28	12	CASQGGDYGYTF
TRBJ1-5	TRBV27	13	CASSRGGNQPQHF
TRBJ1-2	TRBV10-1	14	CASSASGTVIGYTF
TRBJ1-1	TRBV6-5	11	CASRLGTEAFF
TRBJ2-1	TRBV11-2	15	CASSTRGLAGEEQFF
TRBJ1-5	TRBV7-2	15	CASSSGQGRNQPQHF
TRBJ2-5	TRBV19	16	CASSPLATGKGETQYF
TRBJ1-1	TRBV6-5	12	CASRRDSAEAFF
TRBJ2-3	TRBV5-6	16	CASSLGGGVSTDTQYF
TRBJ2-2	TRBV21-1	13	CASSKGTPRELFF
TRBJ1-4	TRBV30	16	CAWSVGTSATNEKLFF
TRBJ1-5	TRBV30	14	CAWSGDRGGQPQHF
TRBJ2-7	TRBV6-5	16	CASSYSRGSGAYEQYF
TRBJ2-1	TRBV5-8	14	CASRAGPFYNEQFF
TRBJ2-7	TRBV19	18	CASSPPPTSGRFSYEQYF
TRBJ1-1	TRBV6-5	13	CASSYSPDTEAFF
TRBJ2-7	TRBV6-5	13	CASSYPGSGDQYF
TRBJ1-1	TRBV7-3	16	CASSLTGSSWGTEAFF
TRBJ1-4	TRBV7-6	15	CASSLLQGSNEKLFF
TRBJ2-7	TRBV5-1	11	CASSINHEQYF